These T cell receptor beta chains were read from a single sample in a study of cytomegalovirus exposure and HLA in healthy donors. Repertoires were generated with immunoSEQ multiplex PCR, while TCRdb's copy carries only in-frame clones and drops some. The sample comprises about 140,000 clones, 84% of which are singletons, and approximately 1.4% rests with the top ten. Sequencing was done on a sample of PBMCs. These receptor sequences come from a woman aged 30 to 39 in good health and CMV-seronegative. The CDR3 runs from the conserved cysteine through the conserved F or W. Fields, in order: V gene, D gene, J gene, clone size, CDR3 protein, CDR3 DNA. The D gene is left open where the match is weak. Size values are once, few and many counts, or a class for expanded clones, and some rows have none.

TRBV19,-,TRBJ2-5,-,CASSIDLSGYQETQYF,TGTGCCAGTAGTATAGACCTCTCGGGGTACCAAGAGACCCAGTACTTC
TRBV6-6,TRBD2,TRBJ2-3,-,CASSYRGETDTQYF,TGTGCCAGCAGTTATCGGGGGGAGACAGATACGCAGTATTTT
TRBV6-1,-,TRBJ2-7,-,CASSEGLSYEQYF,TGTGCCAGCAGTGAGGGCCTCTCCTACGAGCAGTACTTC
TRBV5-1,-,TRBJ2-5,-,CASSLVLGAEETQYF,TGCGCCAGCAGCTTGGTTCTGGGGGCTGAAGAGACCCAGTACTTC
TRBV10-3,-,TRBJ2-3,-,CAISDGEIPQYF,TGTGCCATCAGTGACGGGGAGATCCCACAGTATTTT
TRBV28,TRBD1,TRBJ2-4,few,CASSWDRLAKNIQYF,TGTGCCAGCAGTTGGGACAGGTTAGCCAAAAACATTCAGTACTTC
TRBV2,-,TRBJ1-1,-,CASRSRGYTEAFF,TGTGCCAGCAGGAGTCGGGGGTACACTGAAGCTTTCTTT
TRBV5-4,TRBD2,TRBJ2-7,-,CASSNPSGGAQYEQYF,TGTGCCAGCAGCAACCCTAGCGGGGGGGCCCAGTACGAGCAGTACTTC
TRBV7-2,-,TRBJ1-2,few,CASSSTGQSRGYTF,TGTGCCAGCAGCTCTACAGGACAGTCCCGAGGCTACACCTTC
TRBV7-2,-,TRBJ1-5,-,CASSRHEGPQHF,TGTGCCAGCAGCCGCCACGAGGGGCCCCAGCATTTT
TRBV28,TRBD2,TRBJ2-2,-,CALGGILGTGELFF,TGTGCCCTCGGGGGGATTCTGGGCACCGGGGAGCTGTTTTTT
TRBV5-1,-,TRBJ1-1,-,CASSLLGWRQEAFF,TGCGCCAGCAGCTTGTTGGGTTGGAGACAGGAAGCTTTCTTT
TRBV6-5,-,TRBJ1-2,once,CASSIYLNYGYTF,TGTGCCAGCAGTATATATCTAAACTATGGCTACACCTTC
TRBV28,-,TRBJ2-7,-,CASSYLGPGPRTYEQYF,TGTGCCAGCAGTTACCTTGGTCCGGGCCCACGGACTTACGAGCAGTACTTC
TRBV19,TRBD1,TRBJ2-2,-,CASRTGHTGELFF,TGTGCCAGCCGGACAGGACACACCGGGGAGCTGTTTTTT
TRBV10-3,-,TRBJ1-5,-,CAISLEGSNQPQHF,TGTGCCATCAGTCTAGAAGGTAGCAATCAGCCCCAGCATTTT
TRBV5-1,-,TRBJ1-5,-,CASSLTANSNQPQHF,TGCGCCAGCAGTTTGACAGCTAATAGCAATCAGCCCCAGCATTTT
TRBV4-3,-,TRBJ1-1,-,CASSQATVQQGNTEAFF,TGCGCCAGCAGCCAAGCTACCGTACAACAGGGGAACACTGAAGCTTTCTTT
TRBV28,-,TRBJ1-1,few,CASTRGGNMNTEAFF,TGTGCCAGCACCCGGGGGGGAAACATGAACACTGAAGCTTTCTTT
TRBV7-9,TRBD2,TRBJ2-1,-,CASGLAGGNEQFF,TGTGCCAGCGGACTAGCGGGGGGCAATGAGCAGTTCTTC
TRBV5-1,TRBD2,TRBJ2-7,-,CASSSNSPLAGILEQYF,TGCGCCAGCAGCTCAAATTCTCCACTAGCGGGGATTCTCGAGCAGTACTTC
TRBV19,TRBD1,TRBJ1-2,-,CASSIRMGQTLYSGYTF,TGTGCCAGTAGTATACGCATGGGACAGACTCTATATAGTGGCTACACCTTC
TRBV2,TRBD2,TRBJ2-1,-,CASRSGGGSYNEQFF,TGTGCCAGCAGATCCGGGGGGGGGTCCTACAATGAGCAGTTCTTC
TRBV5-1,TRBD2,TRBJ2-3,-,CASSPRTSGETDTQYF,TGCGCCAGCAGCCCCAGGACTAGCGGGGAAACAGATACGCAGTATTTT
TRBV5-1,TRBD1,TRBJ1-1,-,CASRLPGTGGTEAFF,TGCGCCAGCAGGCTGCCCGGGACAGGTGGCACTGAAGCTTTCTTT
TRBV18,-,TRBJ1-2,-,CASSPRGEGNYGYTF,TGTGCCAGCTCACCACGGGGAGAAGGGAACTATGGCTACACCTTC
TRBV19,TRBD1,TRBJ2-5,-,CASSLQGARETQYF,TGTGCCAGTAGTCTACAGGGGGCCAGAGAGACCCAGTACTTC
TRBV7-7,-,TRBJ2-5,-,CASSSPRLAFLSRETQYF,TGTGCCAGCAGCTCCCCGAGGTTAGCGTTTTTGTCTCGAGAGACCCAGTACTTC
TRBV18,-,TRBJ2-7,once,CASSPPASYEQYF,TGTGCCAGCTCACCCCCCGCGTCTTACGAGCAGTACTTC
TRBV7-9,TRBD2,TRBJ2-5,-,CASSQGASGYQETQYF,TGTGCCAGCAGCCAAGGGGCTAGCGGGTATCAAGAGACCCAGTACTTC
TRBV18,TRBD1,TRBJ1-3,-,CASSPIGQGSSGNTIYF,TGTGCCAGCTCACCCATCGGACAGGGGAGCTCTGGAAACACCATATATTTT
TRBV5-6,TRBD2,TRBJ2-1,-,CASRTSGGSYNEQFF,TGTGCCAGCAGGACTAGCGGGGGGTCATACAATGAGCAGTTCTTC
TRBV27,TRBD2,TRBJ2-2,-,CASKAGGPLGGELFF,TGTGCCAGCAAGGCGGGGGGGCCGCTCGGCGGGGAGCTGTTTTTT
TRBV6-5,TRBD1,TRBJ2-7,-,CASRMGQGGTYEQYF,TGTGCCAGCAGAATGGGACAGGGAGGAACCTACGAGCAGTACTTC
TRBV9,TRBD2,TRBJ2-7,-,CASSEGLAGSSYEQYF,TGTGCCAGCAGCGAAGGACTAGCGGGGAGCTCCTACGAGCAGTACTTC
TRBV18,TRBD1,TRBJ1-2,-,CASSPYQGGIGYTF,TGTGCCAGCTCACCCTATCAGGGGGGTATCGGCTACACCTTC
TRBV7-9,-,TRBJ1-1,-,CASSLAGAHTEAFF,TGTGCCAGCAGCTTGGCGGGGGCGCACACTGAAGCTTTCTTT
TRBV10-3,TRBD1,TRBJ1-2,many,CAISWTGKDGYTF,TGTGCCATCAGCTGGACAGGGAAGGACGGCTACACCTTC
TRBV11-1,-,TRBJ1-1,-,CASSLAPDRNTEAFF,TGTGCCAGCAGCTTAGCGCCGGACAGGAACACTGAAGCTTTCTTT
TRBV5-1,TRBD1,TRBJ1-4,once,CATSRDSNEKLFF,TGCGCCACATCCCGGGACAGTAATGAAAAACTGTTTTTT
TRBV9,-,TRBJ2-1,-,CASSPRRGGNEQFF,TGTGCCAGCTCCCCCCGGCGGGGTGGCAATGAGCAGTTCTTC
TRBV18,-,TRBJ2-5,-,CASSPEKETQYF,TGTGCCAGCTCACCCGAGAAGGAGACCCAGTACTTC
TRBV7-9,-,TRBJ1-2,-,CASSLTSGSGNYGYTF,TGTGCCAGCAGCTTAACATCAGGGTCGGGTAACTATGGCTACACCTTC
TRBV29-1,TRBD1,TRBJ1-1,-,CSVNRGSTEAFF,TGCAGCGTCAACAGGGGTAGCACTGAAGCTTTCTTT
TRBV7-8,-,TRBJ2-7,-,CASSLVKGEQYF,TGTGCCAGCAGCTTAGTGAAGGGGGAGCAGTACTTC
TRBV7-2,-,TRBJ2-7,-,CASTPSSSTLYF,TGTGCCAGCACCCCCAGCTCCTCGACATTGTACTTC
TRBV7-3,TRBD2,TRBJ2-5,-,CASSLRLAGMETQYF,TGTGCCAGCAGCTTAAGGCTAGCGGGGATGGAGACCCAGTACTTC
TRBV11-2,-,TRBJ1-4,-,CASSFGANEKLFF,TGTGCCAGCAGCTTCGGGGCTAATGAAAAACTGTTTTTT
TRBV5-1,TRBD2,TRBJ2-7,-,CASSFPSGGLSSYEQYF,TGCGCCAGCAGCTTTCCTAGCGGGGGCCTGAGCTCCTACGAGCAGTACTTC
TRBV5-1,TRBD2,TRBJ2-2,few,CASSIRSGGDTGELFF,TGCGCCAGCAGTATAAGGAGCGGGGGAGACACCGGGGAGCTGTTTTTT
TRBV25-1,-,TRBJ2-7,-,CASSETAWGGATYEQYF,TGTGCCAGCAGTGAAACCGCCTGGGGCGGGGCAACCTACGAGCAGTACTTC
TRBV7-6,TRBD1,TRBJ2-7,many,CASSPTGQTYEQYF,TGTGCCAGCAGCCCGACAGGGCAAACCTACGAGCAGTACTTC
TRBV11-2,-,TRBJ2-7,-,CASSPTSGILSEQYF,TGTGCCAGCAGCCCCACTTCCGGGATTCTAAGCGAGCAGTACTTC